This T cell receptor beta chain derives from a study of blood T cells in healthy people across ages. Looking at the study overall: About one barcoded beta molecule per two T cells was the capture yield of template switching.

The CDR3 spans 18 residues. Germline V gives CDR1 SGHDN, CDR2 FVKESK. The germline V and J ends were trimmed by 2 bases and 4 bases, with 22 bases remaining between them. A sample-barcoded 5' primer and a J-beta primer mix were used in a second PCR of roughly 7 to 12 cycles. MiXCR, run by TCRdb on the 5' RACE reads, gives a single entry per CDR3 protein. The table lists about 1.5 million distinct CDR3 sequences, about 42% of them singletons, with around 4% in the top ten. This clonotype was counted a few times. V and J are TRBV14 and TRBJ2-3; no clear D. The sequenced material came from blood. The origin of this receptor is a woman younger than 30 in good health. Written as DNA, the CDR3 is TGTGCCAGCAGCCAACTAGTCGGGCCTCGCTATAGAGCAGATACGCAGTATTTT. It codes for CASSQLVGPRYRADTQYF.